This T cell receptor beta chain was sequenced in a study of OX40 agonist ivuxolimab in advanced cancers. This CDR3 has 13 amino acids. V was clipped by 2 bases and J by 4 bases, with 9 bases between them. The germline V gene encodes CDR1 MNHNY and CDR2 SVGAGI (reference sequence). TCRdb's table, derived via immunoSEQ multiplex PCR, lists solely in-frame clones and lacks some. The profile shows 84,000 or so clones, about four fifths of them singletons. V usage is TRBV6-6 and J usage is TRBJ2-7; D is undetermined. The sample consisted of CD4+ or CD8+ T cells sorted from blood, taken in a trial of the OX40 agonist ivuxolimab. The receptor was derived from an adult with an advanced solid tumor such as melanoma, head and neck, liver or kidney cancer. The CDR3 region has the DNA TGTGCCAGCAGTTACGATGCACAATACGAGCAGTACGTC. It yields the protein CASSYDAQYEQYV.